Sequencing of this T cell receptor (beta chain) was carried out in a study of glioma-infiltrating T cells after dendritic cell vaccination (dated by TCRdb to the mid-2010s). General notes on the study: The cohort comprised around 15 glioblastoma patients from Phase I and II dendritic cell vaccination trials, 9 newly diagnosed and 6 with recurrent disease. To make the vaccine, monocyte-derived dendritic cells were cultured for roughly seven days with IL-4 and GM-CSF and then pulsed overnight with autologous tumor lysate. Deep sequencing of TCR beta CDR3 regions was used to quantify tumor-infiltrating lymphocyte content and compare tumor and blood repertoires in dendritic cell-vaccinated glioblastoma patients. Autologous tumor lysate-pulsed dendritic cell vaccination was administered to the patients between about 2003 and 2013. Three intradermal dendritic cell vaccine injections were administered to patients at biweekly intervals in the arm below the axilla. TCR sequencing metrics, including TIL content and tumor-blood repertoire overlap, were correlated with survival after dendritic cell vaccination.

With regard to this clone: The specificity of this receptor is unknown. The input lacks base qualities; no much larger clone sits a single base away.

What this sample's time point label stands for: after dendritic cell vaccination, including at tumor progression/relapse. Patients were selected on the basis of adequate residual fresh-frozen tumor tissue and more than two years of available survival data. An isocitrate dehydrogenase mutation was not carried by any of the glioblastoma patients, although molecular status was otherwise variable. PBMC were collected before vaccination, two weeks after the third vaccination, and at tumor progression when it occurred. The Qiagen DNeasy Blood extraction Kit was used for extraction of genomic DNA. The paper as a whole reports these results and caveats: TCR clonality showed no direct relationship with survival, which suggests that a diverse polyclonal response may be important. The cohort was small and heterogeneous, with few patients having full blood and tumor sets and even fewer initial-recurrent tumor pairs. The three-group TCR overlap response model was characterized as speculative, and prospective validation of the model was stated to be required. Longer time to progression and overall survival after dendritic cell vaccination were predicted by higher estimated pretreatment TIL content.

The immunoSEQ assay amplified TCRB CDR3 regions from roughly 2 micrograms of genomic DNA, or from all available DNA when less than that amount was available. The multiplex PCR employed 60 forward primers targeting TCR V beta segments and 13 reverse primers targeting J beta segments. To estimate reads per starting template, synthetic control templates were spiked into each sample at limiting dilution. Reads of 87 bp were generated by sequencing on the Illumina HiSeq System. Turning to the authors' computational methods: To remove PCR and sequencing errors, closely related sequences were merged with a nearest neighbor algorithm. TCR overlap was measured as the percentage of unique tumor TCR beta sequences that were also present in the peripheral blood of the same patient. As stored in TCRdb, this immuneACCESS dataset retains in-frame rearrangements with V and J assigned. A fraction of the clones does not appear; measured against another copy, unresolved V genes explain less than half of the discrepancy, and the remainder lacks a known reason. Clone size and the V and J calls come from that table; the DNA yielded D and trimming. The sample table holds tens of thousands of clones, of which 85% were seen once. Under 8.5% of the sample rests with the top ten.

From the cysteine through the phenylalanine, the CDR3 covers 12 amino acids. Solely the CDR3 DNA is kept, with 36 bases framed from the first base. Via the germline V gene (reference sequence), CDR1 is SEHNR and CDR2 FQNEAQ. V and J are trimmed by 4 bases and 5 bases, and the gene matches miss 0 bases of the junction. This chain joins TRBV7-9 to TRBJ2-7, and TRBD1 matches 9 of the central bases. This receptor was taken from a human donor with glioblastoma. The material sequenced was blood, taken after dendritic cell vaccination. DNA sequence: TGTGCCAGCAGCTGGACAGGGGACGAGCAGTACTTC. Its protein reads: CASSWTGDEQYF. Joined to the reference TRBV7-9 and TRBJ2-7 proteins, this CDR3 gives the full variable domain: DTGVSQNPRHKITKRGQNVTFRCDPISEHNRLYWYRQTLGQGPEFLTYFQNEAQLEKSRLLSDRFSAERPKGSFSTLEIQRTEQGDSAMYLCASSWTGDEQYFGPGTRLTVT.